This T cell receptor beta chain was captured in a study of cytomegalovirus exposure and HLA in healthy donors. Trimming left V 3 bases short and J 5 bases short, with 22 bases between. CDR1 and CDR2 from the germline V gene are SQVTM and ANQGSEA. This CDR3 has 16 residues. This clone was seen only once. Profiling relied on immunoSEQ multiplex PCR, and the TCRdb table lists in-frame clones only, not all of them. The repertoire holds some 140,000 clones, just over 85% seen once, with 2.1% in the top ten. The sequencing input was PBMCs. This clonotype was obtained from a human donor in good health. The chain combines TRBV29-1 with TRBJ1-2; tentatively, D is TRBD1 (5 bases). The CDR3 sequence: CSVESAGDFTKYGYTF. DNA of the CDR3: TGCAGCGTTGAGTCCGCCGGGGACTTCACCAAGTATGGCTACACCTTC.